The T cell receptor (beta chain) under discussion was sequenced for a study of blood T cell repertoires in COVID-19. CDR3 length: 15 amino acids. Germline values: CDR1 SGHTA, CDR2 FQGTGA. J gave up 1 base and V 2 bases, and 3 bases lay outside the gene matches. The protocol was immunoSEQ multiplex PCR, while the TCRdb copy is restricted to in-frame clones and leaves out a portion. The data show about 180,000 clones, about 80% seen once. This TCR derives from a woman aged 70-85 years with acute or convalescent COVID-19. Sequencing was carried out using peripheral blood. V is TRBV7-3 and J is TRBJ2-3, with 7 bases aligning to TRBD1. The CDR3 reads CASSLLGGRTDTQYF. CDR3 nucleotide sequence: TGTGCCAGCAGCTTATTAGGGGGCCGCACAGATACGCAGTATTTT.